This TCR beta chain was identified during a study of human T cells and chemical hapten exposure. One entry per CDR3 protein, called by TCRdb with MiXCR from the RACE reads. The data contain around 100,000 distinct CDR3 sequences, around 10% of them singletons. At least ten counts were recorded for this clonotype. Time point meaning: patch test 1, 2 weeks after DPC sensitization. Treatment denoted: therapeutic diphenylcyclopropenone sensitization with weekly scalp DPC. Germline loops: CDR1 SNHLY, CDR2 FYNNEI. The CDR3 runs to 14 residues. Sequencing was performed on whole blood, taken in connection with sensitization to the hapten diphenylcyclopropenone (DPC). The origin of this receptor is a woman in her forties with alopecia areata. Some clones in this sample may be carry-over from other donors' samples. The rearrangement uses TRBV2 and TRBJ2-1; TRBD2 aligns across 15 bases. CDR3 sequence (DNA): TGTTCATTACTCCCGGGACTAGCGGGAGGCCAGGAGTTCTTC. Translation gives CSLLPGLAGGQEFF.